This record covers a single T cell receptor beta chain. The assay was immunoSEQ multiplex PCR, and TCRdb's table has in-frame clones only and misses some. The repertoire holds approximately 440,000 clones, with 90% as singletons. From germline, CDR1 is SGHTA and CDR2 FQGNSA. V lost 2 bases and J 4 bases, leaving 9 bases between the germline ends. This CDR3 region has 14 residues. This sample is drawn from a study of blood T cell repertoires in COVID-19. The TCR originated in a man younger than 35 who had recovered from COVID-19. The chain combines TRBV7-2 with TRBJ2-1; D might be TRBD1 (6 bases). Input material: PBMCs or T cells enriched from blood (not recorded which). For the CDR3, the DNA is TGTGCCAGCAGCTTACCGGGACAATACAATGAGCAGTTCTTC. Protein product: CASSLPGQYNEQFF.